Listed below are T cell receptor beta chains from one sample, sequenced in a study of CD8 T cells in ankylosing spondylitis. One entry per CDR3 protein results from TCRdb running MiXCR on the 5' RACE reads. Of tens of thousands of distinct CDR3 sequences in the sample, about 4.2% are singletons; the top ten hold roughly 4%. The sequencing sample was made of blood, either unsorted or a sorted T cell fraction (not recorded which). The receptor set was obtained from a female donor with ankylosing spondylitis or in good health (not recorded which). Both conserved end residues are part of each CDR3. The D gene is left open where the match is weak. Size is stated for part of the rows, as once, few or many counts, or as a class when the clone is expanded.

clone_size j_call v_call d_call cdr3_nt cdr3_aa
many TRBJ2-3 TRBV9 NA TGTGCCAGCAGCGTAGTATTACGGGCAGATACGCAGTATTTT CASSVVLRADTQYF
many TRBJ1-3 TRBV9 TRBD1 TGTGCCAGCAGCGTAGAGGGGACAGGATATGGAAACACCATATATTTT CASSVEGTGYGNTIYF
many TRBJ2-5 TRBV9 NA TGTGCCAGCAGCGTAGCGCTTGAGGGGCAGCAAGAGACCCAGTACTTC CASSVALEGQQETQYF
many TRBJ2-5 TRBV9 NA TGTGCCAGCAGCCCCTTATTGGGGGGGGCAGGGACCCAGTACTTC CASSPLLGGAGTQYF
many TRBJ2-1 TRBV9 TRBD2 TGTGCCAGCAGCGTAGATCCCCTAGCGGGGGGTTCTCCTGGGGATGAGCAGTTCTTC CASSVDPLAGGSPGDEQFF
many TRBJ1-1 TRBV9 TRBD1 TGTGCCAGCAGCGACGGGGACAGGGGGCAAGTAGCTTTCTTT CASSDGDRGQVAFF
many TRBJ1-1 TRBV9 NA TGTGCCAGCAGCGTAGCCAAGGGGGTCCTGAACACTGAAGCTTTCTTT CASSVAKGVLNTEAFF
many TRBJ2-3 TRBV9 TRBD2 TGTGCCAGCAATATAGCGGGGGCCGACAATACGCAGTATTTT CASNIAGADNTQYF
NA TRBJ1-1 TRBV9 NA TGTGCCAGCAGCCCAGCCCGGTTGAACACTGAAGCTTTCTTT CASSPARLNTEAFF
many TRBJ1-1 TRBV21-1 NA TGTGCCAGCAGCAAAGCGCGGGCATCCCACCCCGAAGAAGCTTTCTTT CASSKARASHPEEAFF
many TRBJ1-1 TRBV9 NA TGTGCCAGCAGCCCTGCTTTGGGGGAGACTGAAGCTTTCTTT CASSPALGETEAFF
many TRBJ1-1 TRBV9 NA TGTGCCAGCAGCGAGGCAGGTGGGGCGACTGAAGCTTTCTTT CASSEAGGATEAFF
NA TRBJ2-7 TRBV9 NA TGTGCCAGCAGCACCCAGCCAGTCACGTACGAGCAGTACTTC CASSTQPVTYEQYF
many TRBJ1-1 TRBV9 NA TGTGCCAGCAGCGGGGGGGAGGGTCTGAACACTGAAGCTTTCTTT CASSGGEGLNTEAFF
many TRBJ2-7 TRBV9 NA TGTGCCAGCAGCGGAAAAAGCTCCTACGAGCAGTACTTC CASSGKSSYEQYF
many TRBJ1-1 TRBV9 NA TGTGCCAGCAGCGTGGACGGGACTAATGCTTTCTTT CASSVDGTNAFF
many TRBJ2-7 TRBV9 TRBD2 TGTGCCAGCAGCGTAGGCGGGGGATCCCCCTACGAGCAGTACTTC CASSVGGGSPYEQYF
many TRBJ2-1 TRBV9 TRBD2 TGTGCCAGCAGCGCCGCCTCCGGGACTAGCGGGACCTACAATGAGCAGTTCTTC CASSAASGTSGTYNEQFF